This T cell receptor (beta chain) was observed in a study of OX40 agonist ivuxolimab in advanced cancers. Overall study context: All patients had ivuxolimab intravenously every 2 weeks at 0.01 to 10 mg/kg. Partial responses occurred in Three dose-escalation patients, one with hepatocellular carcinoma and two with cutaneous melanoma. The study's findings and limits: Relative to CD4+ cells, CD8+ T cells on average had more expanded clones.

Patients with a history of autoimmune disease or on systemic immunosuppression were excluded. Of note for this clone: Its antigen is unidentified.

Assay used: immunoSEQ multiplex PCR; TCRdb lists only in-frame clones, some missing. The sample has 73,000 or so clones, 92% seen once. Per the germline V gene, CDR1 is LNHDA and CDR2 is SQIVND (reference sequence). The CDR3 length is 15 residues. Trimming cost V 4 bases and J 3 bases; bases outside gene matches: 4. Sequencing used CD4+ or CD8+ T cells sorted from blood, obtained in a trial of the OX40 agonist ivuxolimab. This receptor was identified in an adult with an advanced solid tumor such as melanoma, head and neck, liver or kidney cancer. The chain couples TRBV19 to TRBJ1-5; TRBD1 matches 9 bases. The CDR3 DNA reads as TGTGCCAGTAGTACCCGACAGGGGGTCAATCAGCCCCAGCATTTT. Translated: CASSTRQGVNQPQHF.